Listed below are T cell receptor beta chains from one sample, sequenced in a study of T cells in tuberculosis. The assay was immunoSEQ multiplex PCR, and TCRdb's table has in-frame clones only and misses some. The sample lists 85,000 to 100,000 clones; approximately 91% were seen once. Sequencing was performed on CD1b-GMM tetramer-negative cells sorted from PBMCs. Source of these receptors: an adult woman with latent tuberculosis. Each CDR3 is given with its conserved first and last residue. The D gene is left open where the match is weak. Clone size is shown for a subset of rows, as once, few, many or a class of expanded clone.

abundance	v_gene	j_gene	d_gene	CDR3aa	CDR3nt
-	TRBV7-6	TRBJ2-1	-	CASSLSPLAGNEQFF	TGTGCCAGCAGCCTCTCGCCACTAGCTGGCAATGAGCAGTTCTTC
-	TRBV5-1	TRBJ1-4	-	CASGPTGFNEKLFF	TGCGCCAGCGGCCCGACAGGATTTAATGAAAAACTGTTTTTT
-	TRBV21-1	TRBJ2-1	-	CASLFPRGTYNEQFF	TGTGCCAGCCTCTTTCCCAGGGGCACCTACAATGAGCAGTTCTTC
-	TRBV7-6	TRBJ2-2	-	CASSLSAVVTGELFF	TGTGCCAGCAGCTTATCGGCGGTGGTGACCGGGGAGCTGTTTTTT
-	TRBV30	TRBJ1-1	-	CAWSRGGDTEAFF	TGTGCCTGGAGTAGAGGGGGGGACACTGAAGCTTTCTTT
-	TRBV19	TRBJ2-1	TRBD2	CASSMDGGGGYNEQFF	TGTGCCAGTAGTATGGACGGGGGGGGTGGGTACAATGAGCAGTTCTTC
-	TRBV10-1	TRBJ2-2	TRBD1	CASSESSDRGRTGELFF	TGCGCCAGCAGTGAGTCGTCCGACAGGGGAAGGACCGGGGAGCTGTTTTTT
-	TRBV7-2	TRBJ2-4	TRBD2	CASSPRVEAGGYRYF	TGTGCCAGCAGTCCCAGGGTAGAGGCGGGGGGGTATCGGTACTTC
-	TRBV4-1	TRBJ2-3	-	CASSQDNAEADTQYF	TGCGCCAGCAGCCAAGATAACGCGGAGGCGGATACGCAGTATTTT
-	TRBV7-8	TRBJ2-7	-	CASSFGGPSSYEQYF	TGTGCCAGCAGCTTCGGGGGGCCGTCATCCTACGAGCAGTACTTC
-	TRBV10-3	TRBJ2-5	-	CAISESGGRGWETQYF	TGTGCCATCAGTGAGTCGGGAGGTCGGGGCTGGGAGACCCAGTACTTC
-	TRBV19	TRBJ1-2	TRBD1	CASRWGQSYGYTF	TGTGCCAGTAGATGGGGACAGTCCTATGGCTACACCTTC
-	TRBV5-1	TRBJ2-1	TRBD2	CASSLAGGQNEQFF	TGCGCCAGCAGCTTAGCGGGGGGGCAGAATGAGCAGTTCTTC
-	TRBV29-1	TRBJ2-7	TRBD1	CSVWQGVAYEQYF	TGCAGCGTTTGGCAGGGGGTAGCCTACGAGCAGTACTTC
-	TRBV11-2	TRBJ1-6	-	CASSTYRDPDNSPLHF	TGTGCCAGCAGTACATACCGGGATCCCGATAATTCACCCCTCCACTTT
-	TRBV7-6	TRBJ1-5	-	CASSLGSGNQPQHF	TGTGCCAGCAGCTTAGGTTCGGGCAATCAGCCCCAGCATTTT
-	TRBV15	TRBJ2-5	-	CATSWGTQETQYF	TGTGCCACCAGTTGGGGGACTCAAGAGACCCAGTACTTC
-	TRBV2	TRBJ2-7	-	CASSESLTVSYEQYF	TGTGCCAGCAGTGAATCTCTGACAGTCTCCTACGAGCAGTACTTC
-	TRBV6-1	TRBJ1-4	TRBD1	CASRGQGEEKLFF	TGTGCCAGCAGGGGACAGGGAGAAGAAAAACTGTTTTTT
-	TRBV29-1	TRBJ2-1	TRBD1	CSVVTGERNEQFF	TGCAGCGTTGTAACAGGGGAACGCAATGAGCAGTTCTTC
-	TRBV7-2	TRBJ2-5	TRBD2	CASSLTAGGQETQYF	TGTGCCAGCAGCTTAACGGCGGGGGGGCAGGAGACCCAGTACTTC
-	TRBV11-2	TRBJ1-5	TRBD1	CASSSGTGQGNQPQHF	TGTGCCAGCAGCTCCGGGACAGGGCAGGGCAATCAGCCCCAGCATTTT
-	TRBV11-3	TRBJ2-1	-	CASSLAGSSYNEQFF	TGTGCCAGCAGCTTAGCGGGATCCTCCTACAATGAGCAGTTCTTC
-	TRBV19	TRBJ2-3	-	CASSGVFTDTQYF	TGTGCCAGTAGTGGAGTATTCACAGATACGCAGTATTTT
-	TRBV6-6	TRBJ2-3	TRBD1	CASSYVDRVTDTQYF	TGTGCCAGCAGTTACGTAGACAGGGTCACAGATACGCAGTATTTT
-	TRBV6-5	TRBJ1-4	TRBD1	CASSYSGQTNEKLFF	TGTGCCAGCAGTTACTCGGGACAGACTAATGAAAAACTGTTTTTT
-	TRBV18	TRBJ1-1	TRBD1	CASSSGQGLNTEAFF	TGTGCCAGCTCATCAGGACAGGGGTTGAACACTGAAGCTTTCTTT
once	TRBV19	TRBJ2-2	TRBD2	CASSTDFPGLGELFF	TGTGCCAGTAGTACCGACTTCCCGGGACTAGGGGAGCTGTTTTTT
-	TRBV6-1	TRBJ2-7	TRBD1	CASSELGDRGYEQYF	TGTGCCAGCAGTGAGCTGGGGGACAGGGGCTACGAGCAGTACTTC
once	TRBV27	TRBJ2-5	TRBD1	CASSFKTGGRQETQYF	TGTGCCAGCAGTTTTAAGACAGGGGGCCGGCAAGAGACCCAGTACTTC
-	TRBV28	TRBJ1-5	TRBD1	CASSLGDRGRNQPQHF	TGTGCCAGCAGTCTGGGGGACAGGGGGCGCAATCAGCCCCAGCATTTT
-	TRBV6-5	TRBJ1-1	-	CASSFGRGAEAFF	TGTGCCAGCAGTTTCGGGAGGGGCGCTGAAGCTTTCTTT
-	TRBV15	TRBJ1-1	-	CATSREKGGLSEAFF	TGTGCCACCAGCAGAGAGAAAGGGGGATTGTCTGAAGCTTTCTTT
-	TRBV30	TRBJ2-7	-	CAWNKGRVSYEQYF	TGTGCCTGGAACAAAGGCAGGGTTTCCTACGAGCAGTACTTC
once	TRBV6-1	TRBJ1-2	-	CASSEAGVGYGYTF	TGTGCCAGCAGTGAAGCAGGGGTAGGATATGGCTACACCTTC
few	TRBV6-5	TRBJ2-2	-	CASSYSVPGMVGELFF	TGTGCCAGCAGTTACTCTGTTCCAGGGATGGTCGGGGAGCTGTTTTTT
-	TRBV11-1	TRBJ1-3	TRBD1	CASSLGQPGNTIYF	TGTGCCAGCAGCCTGGGACAGCCTGGAAACACCATATATTTT
-	TRBV2	TRBJ2-5	-	CASSEQVRGQETQYF	TGTGCCAGCAGTGAACAGGTCAGGGGCCAAGAGACCCAGTACTTC
once	TRBV29-1	TRBJ2-4	TRBD1	CSAQDRVAKNIQYF	TGCAGCGCCCAGGACAGGGTAGCCAAAAACATTCAGTACTTC
-	TRBV9	TRBJ1-1	-	CASSVVGEGTEAFF	TGTGCCAGCAGCGTAGTGGGGGAGGGCACTGAAGCTTTCTTT
-	TRBV4-2	TRBJ2-1	-	CASSQDAGEQFF	TGTGCCAGCAGCCAAGATGCGGGTGAGCAGTTCTTC
-	TRBV30	TRBJ2-2	TRBD2	CAWSELLVGGFGELFF	TGTGCCTGGAGTGAACTTCTAGTGGGGGGGTTCGGGGAGCTGTTTTTT
few	TRBV30	TRBJ1-5	-	CAWSGDSNQPQHF	TGTGCCTGGAGTGGCGATAGCAATCAGCCCCAGCATTTT
once	TRBV10-2	TRBJ1-1	TRBD1	CASRLAGGTTLNTEAFF	TGCGCCAGCAGACTCGCAGGGGGGACAACCCTGAACACTGAAGCTTTCTTT
-	TRBV5-8	TRBJ2-4	TRBD2	CASSLAGGIANIQYF	TGTGCCAGCAGCTTGGCGGGAGGGATCGCGAACATTCAGTACTTC
-	TRBV5-4	TRBJ2-5	TRBD2	CASSLREVGGQETQYF	TGTGCCAGCAGCTTGAGGGAAGTGGGGGGGCAAGAGACCCAGTACTTC
-	TRBV10-2	TRBJ1-4	-	CASSDDRRNEKLFF	TGCGCCAGCAGTGATGACAGGAGAAATGAAAAACTGTTTTTT
-	TRBV5-4	TRBJ2-5	TRBD2	CASSLVASGGGTQYF	TGTGCCAGCAGCTTGGTTGCTAGCGGGGGGGGGACCCAGTACTTC
-	TRBV11-2	TRBJ2-1	TRBD1	CASSLGPGQGAHNEQFF	TGTGCCAGCAGCTTAGGCCCGGGACAGGGGGCGCACAATGAGCAGTTCTTC
-	TRBV6-5	TRBJ1-2	TRBD1	CASRGQGEYYGYTF	TGTGCCAGCAGGGGACAGGGAGAGTACTATGGCTACACCTTC